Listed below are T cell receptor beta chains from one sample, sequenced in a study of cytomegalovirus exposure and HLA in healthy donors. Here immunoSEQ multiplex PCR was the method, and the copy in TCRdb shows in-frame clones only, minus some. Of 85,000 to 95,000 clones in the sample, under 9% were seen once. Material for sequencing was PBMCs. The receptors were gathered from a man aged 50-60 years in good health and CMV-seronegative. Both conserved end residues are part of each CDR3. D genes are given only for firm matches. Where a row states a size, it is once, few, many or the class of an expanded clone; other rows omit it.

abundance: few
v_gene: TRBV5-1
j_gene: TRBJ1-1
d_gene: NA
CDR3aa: CASSLGTANTEAFF
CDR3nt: TGCGCCAGCAGCTTGGGGACAGCGAACACTGAAGCTTTCTTT

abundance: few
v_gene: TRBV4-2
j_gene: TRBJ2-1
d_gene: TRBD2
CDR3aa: CASSQRLAGARSGNEQFF
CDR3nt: TGTGCCAGCAGCCAAAGACTAGCGGGGGCGCGGAGTGGCAATGAGCAGTTCTTC

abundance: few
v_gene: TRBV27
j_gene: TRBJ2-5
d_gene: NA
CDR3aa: CASSLSGAQETQYF
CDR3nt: TGTGCCAGCAGTTTATCGGGGGCCCAAGAGACCCAGTACTTC

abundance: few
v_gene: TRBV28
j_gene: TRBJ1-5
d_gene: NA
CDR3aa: CASSFLSGGSNQPQHF
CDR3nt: TGTGCCAGCAGTTTTTTATCGGGGGGGAGCAATCAGCCCCAGCATTTT

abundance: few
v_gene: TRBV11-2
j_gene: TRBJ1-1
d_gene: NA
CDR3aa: CASRLLVRAEVMNTEAFF
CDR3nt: TGTGCCAGCAGACTACTTGTAAGGGCGGAGGTTATGAACACTGAAGCTTTCTTT

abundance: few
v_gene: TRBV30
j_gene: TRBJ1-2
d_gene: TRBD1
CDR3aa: CAWGGTANGYTF
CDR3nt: TGTGCCTGGGGAGGGACAGCGAATGGCTACACCTTC

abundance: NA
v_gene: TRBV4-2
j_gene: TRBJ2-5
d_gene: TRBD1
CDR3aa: CASSQDRVAETQYF
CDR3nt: TGTGCCAGCAGCCAGGACAGGGTGGCAGAGACCCAGTACTTC

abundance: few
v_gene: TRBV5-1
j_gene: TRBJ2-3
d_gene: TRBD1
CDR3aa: CASKGQGATDTQYF
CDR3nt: TGCGCCAGCAAAGGACAGGGGGCGACAGATACGCAGTATTTT

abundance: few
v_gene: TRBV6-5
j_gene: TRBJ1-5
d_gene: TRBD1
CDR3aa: CASSRQGGNQPQHF
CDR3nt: TGTGCCAGCAGCCGACAGGGGGGCAATCAGCCCCAGCATTTT

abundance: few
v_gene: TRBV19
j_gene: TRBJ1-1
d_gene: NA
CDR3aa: CASTQKGDTEAFF
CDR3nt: TGTGCCAGTACCCAAAAAGGGGACACTGAAGCTTTCTTT

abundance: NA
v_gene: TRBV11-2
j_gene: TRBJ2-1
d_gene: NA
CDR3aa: CASSLRGYNEQFF
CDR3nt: TGTGCCAGCAGCTTACGAGGGTACAATGAGCAGTTCTTC

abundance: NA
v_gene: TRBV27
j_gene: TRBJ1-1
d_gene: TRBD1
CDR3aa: CASSRRTGHYMNTEAFF
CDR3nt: TGTGCCAGCAGTCGAAGGACAGGCCATTACATGAACACTGAAGCTTTCTTT

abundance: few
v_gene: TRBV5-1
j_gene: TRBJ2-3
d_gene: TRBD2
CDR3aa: CASSRGVSTDTQYF
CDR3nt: TGCGCCAGCTCTCGGGGGGTTAGCACAGATACGCAGTATTTT

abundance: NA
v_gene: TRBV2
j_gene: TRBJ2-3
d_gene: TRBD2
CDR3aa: CASRLAGPGDTQYF
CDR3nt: TGTGCCAGCAGGCTAGCGGGGCCAGGAGATACGCAGTATTTT

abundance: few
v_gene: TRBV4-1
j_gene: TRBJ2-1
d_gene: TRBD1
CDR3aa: CASSQDDRGTYNEQFF
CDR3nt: TGCGCCAGCAGCCAAGATGACAGGGGCACCTACAATGAGCAGTTCTTC

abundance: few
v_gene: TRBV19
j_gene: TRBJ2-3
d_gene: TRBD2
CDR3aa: CASSITSGPADTQYF
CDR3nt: TGTGCCAGTAGTATAACTAGCGGGCCGGCAGATACGCAGTATTTT

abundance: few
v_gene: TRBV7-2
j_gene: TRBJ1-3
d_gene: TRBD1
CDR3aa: CASSLTGSSGNTIYF
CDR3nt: TGTGCCAGCAGCTTGACAGGGAGCTCTGGAAACACCATATATTTT

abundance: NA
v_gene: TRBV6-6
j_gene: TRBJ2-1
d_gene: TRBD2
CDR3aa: CASSYRTSGTYNEQFF
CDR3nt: TGTGCCAGCAGTTACCGGACTAGCGGGACCTACAATGAGCAGTTCTTC

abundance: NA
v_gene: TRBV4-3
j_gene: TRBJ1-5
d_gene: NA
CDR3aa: CASSRYRGGEQPQHF
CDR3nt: TGCGCCAGCAGCCGGTATCGAGGAGGAGAGCAGCCCCAGCATTTT

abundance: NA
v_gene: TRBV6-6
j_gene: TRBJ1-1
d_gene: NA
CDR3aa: CASRRSNTEAFF
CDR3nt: TGTGCCAGCAGGCGATCGAACACTGAAGCTTTCTTT

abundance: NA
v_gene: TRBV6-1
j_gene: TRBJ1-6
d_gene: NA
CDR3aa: CASSEVLSDSPLHF
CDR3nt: TGTGCCAGCAGTGAAGTTCTATCTGATTCACCCCTCCACTTT

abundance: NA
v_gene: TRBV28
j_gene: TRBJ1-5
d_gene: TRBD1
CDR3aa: CASSLFDRGSQHF
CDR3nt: TGTGCCAGCAGTTTATTCGACAGGGGGTCCCAGCATTTT

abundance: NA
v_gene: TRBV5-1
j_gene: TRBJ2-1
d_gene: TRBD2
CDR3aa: CASSLGASGRASSYNEQFF
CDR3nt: TGCGCCAGCAGCTTGGGGGCTAGCGGGAGGGCAAGCTCCTACAATGAGCAGTTCTTC

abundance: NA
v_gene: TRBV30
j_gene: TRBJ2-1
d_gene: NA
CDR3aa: CAWSSIGRGSYNEQFF
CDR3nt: TGTGCCTGGAGTTCGATCGGGAGAGGCTCCTACAATGAGCAGTTCTTC

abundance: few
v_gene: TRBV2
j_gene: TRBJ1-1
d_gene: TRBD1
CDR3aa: CASSPDRPQHTEAFF
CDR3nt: TGTGCCAGCAGCCCGGACAGGCCGCAACATACTGAAGCTTTCTTT

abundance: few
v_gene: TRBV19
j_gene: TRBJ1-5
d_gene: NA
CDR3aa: CASQTGSNQPQHF
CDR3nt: TGTGCCAGCCAAACAGGGTCTAATCAGCCCCAGCATTTT

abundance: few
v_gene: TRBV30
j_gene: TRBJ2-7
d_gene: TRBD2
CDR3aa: CASSRGLAKIYEQYF
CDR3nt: TGTGCCTCGAGTCGGGGACTAGCGAAAATTTACGAGCAGTACTTC

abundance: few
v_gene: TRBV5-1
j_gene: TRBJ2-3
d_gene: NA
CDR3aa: CASSLATDSSTDTQYF
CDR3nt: TGCGCCAGCAGCTTGGCTACGGACTCTAGCACAGATACGCAGTATTTT

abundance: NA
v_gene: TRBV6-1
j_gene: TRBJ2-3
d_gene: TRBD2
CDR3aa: CASSVQSGLAGGADTQYF
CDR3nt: TGTGCCAGCAGTGTTCAATCAGGACTAGCGGGGGGGGCAGATACGCAGTATTTT

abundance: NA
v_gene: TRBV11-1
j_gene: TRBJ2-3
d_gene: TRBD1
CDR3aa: CASSRPGQGIDTQYF
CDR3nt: TGTGCCAGCAGCAGACCGGGACAGGGGATAGATACGCAGTATTTT

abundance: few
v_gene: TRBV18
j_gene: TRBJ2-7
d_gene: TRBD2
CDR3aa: CASSPNSGGSSYEQYF
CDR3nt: TGTGCCAGCTCACCAAATTCGGGAGGAAGCTCCTACGAGCAGTACTTC

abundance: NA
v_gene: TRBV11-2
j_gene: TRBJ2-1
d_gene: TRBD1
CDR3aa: CASSADRGRSHEQFF
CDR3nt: TGTGCCAGCAGCGCTGACAGGGGGCGCTCCCATGAGCAGTTCTTC

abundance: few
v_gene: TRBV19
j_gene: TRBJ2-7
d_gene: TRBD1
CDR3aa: CASSAGQGAIEQYF
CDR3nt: TGTGCCAGTAGTGCGGGACAGGGGGCGATCGAGCAGTACTTC

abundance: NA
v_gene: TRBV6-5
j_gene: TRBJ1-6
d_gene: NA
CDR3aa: CARRGRAGSHLHF
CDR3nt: TGTGCCAGAAGGGGGAGGGCCGGTTCACACCTCCACTTT

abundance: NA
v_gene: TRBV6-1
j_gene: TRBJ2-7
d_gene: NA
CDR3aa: CASSDRTLLYEQYF
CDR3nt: TGTGCCAGCAGTGACCGTACTCTCCTGTACGAGCAGTACTTC

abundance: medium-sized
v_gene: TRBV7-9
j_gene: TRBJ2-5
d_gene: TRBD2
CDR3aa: CASSSRAGAVQETQYF
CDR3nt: TGTGCCAGCAGCTCCCGAGCGGGGGCCGTACAAGAGACCCAGTACTTC

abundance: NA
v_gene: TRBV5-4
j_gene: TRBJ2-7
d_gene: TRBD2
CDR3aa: CASSIGTSGVGEQYF
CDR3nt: TGTGCCAGCAGCATAGGGACTAGCGGGGTCGGGGAGCAGTACTTC

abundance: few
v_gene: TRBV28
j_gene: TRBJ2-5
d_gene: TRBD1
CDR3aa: CASSLRTGGLETQYF
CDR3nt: TGTGCCAGCAGTCTGCGGACAGGGGGTTTAGAGACCCAGTACTTC

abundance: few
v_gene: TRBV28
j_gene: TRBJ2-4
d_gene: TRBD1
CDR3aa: CASSSGTGGDIQYF
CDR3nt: TGTGCCAGCAGTTCCGGGACAGGGGGGGACATTCAGTACTTC

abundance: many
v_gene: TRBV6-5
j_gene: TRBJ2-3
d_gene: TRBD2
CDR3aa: CASSYGAGATDTQYF
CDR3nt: TGTGCCAGCAGTTACGGAGCGGGGGCCACAGATACGCAGTATTTT

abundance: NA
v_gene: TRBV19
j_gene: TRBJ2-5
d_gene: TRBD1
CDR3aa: CASSIDGGQGVETQYF
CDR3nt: TGTGCCAGTAGTATAGATGGGGGCCAGGGGGTGGAGACCCAGTACTTC

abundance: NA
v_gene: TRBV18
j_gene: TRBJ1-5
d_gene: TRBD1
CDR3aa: CASSRARGMNQPQHF
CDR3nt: TGTGCCAGCTCACGGGCCAGGGGGATGAATCAGCCCCAGCATTTT

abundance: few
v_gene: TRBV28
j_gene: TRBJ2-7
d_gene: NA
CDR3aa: CASSFHPKPTEQYF
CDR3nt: TGTGCCAGCAGTTTCCACCCTAAACCTACGGAGCAGTACTTC

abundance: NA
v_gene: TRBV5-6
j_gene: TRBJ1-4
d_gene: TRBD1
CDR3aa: CASSSLTPGQGREKLFF
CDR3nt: TGTGCCAGCAGCTCCCTTACCCCGGGACAGGGGAGGGAAAAACTGTTTTTT

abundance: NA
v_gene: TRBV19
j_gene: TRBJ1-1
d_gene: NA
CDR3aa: CASSIRGTANTEAFF
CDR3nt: TGTGCCAGTAGTATTCGCGGGACGGCGAACACTGAAGCTTTCTTT

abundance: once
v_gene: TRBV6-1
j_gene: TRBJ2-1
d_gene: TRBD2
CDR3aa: CAISGGPGNEQFF
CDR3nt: TGTGCCATCTCGGGAGGGCCAGGTAATGAGCAGTTCTTC